The source of this TCR beta chain is a study of blood T cell repertoires in COVID-19. Looking at the study overall: Sample material is recorded as cDNA or gDNA derived from T cells, B-cell-depleted T cells, or PBMCs.

Symptom resolution, clearance, or two negative PCRs marked the recovered donors of Cohort 3. This CDR3 region has 14 residues. V shed 4 bases, J shed 7 bases, and the junction held 9 bases outside the gene matches. Per the germline V gene, CDR1 is GTSNPN and CDR2 is SVGIG (reference sequence). In the original workflow: Estimated nucleated cell counts came from reference gene primer amplification. Libraries were prepared by immunoSEQ multiplex PCR; TCRdb keeps only in-frame clonotypes and omits some of them. That table supplies the V and J calls and clone size; D and trimming were determined from the DNA. This sample has 450,000 or so clones, with roughly 87% found just once.

The sequence came from a man between 18 and 29 years old who had recovered from COVID-19. The chain carries TRBV30 and TRBJ1-2; TRBD1 agrees at 10 bases. Specimen: PBMCs or T cells enriched from blood (not recorded which). The CDR3 DNA follows: TGTGCCTGGACTTACGACAGGGGGCACAGTGGCTACACCTTC. Translating gives CAWTYDRGHSGYTF.